This TCR beta chain was captured by sequencing in a study of CD8 T cells in Susac syndrome. With 0 bases removed from V and 6 bases from J, the gap between germline ends came to 9 bases. Looked up from germline, CDR1 is MNHEY and CDR2 is SVGAGI. This CDR3 contains 13 residues. The study sequenced TCR beta in blood CD8+ and CD4+ T cells. About 0.45 to 1 ug RNA was reverse transcribed with random hexamers. Each CDR3 protein gets one entry after TCRdb re-called the immunoSEQ multiplex PCR reads with MiXCR. The data hold over 70,000 distinct CDR3 sequences, with 95% to 96% observed a single time. Sequenced input: CD8+ T cells from PBMCs. This chain connects TRBV6-5 to TRBJ2-7; D may correspond to TRBD1 or TRBD2 (5 bases each). This clonotype originated in a human donor with Susac syndrome. The chain's CDR3 is CASSYSRGSEQYF. DNA of the CDR3: TGTGCCAGCAGTTACTCGAGGGGAAGCGAGCAGTACTTC.